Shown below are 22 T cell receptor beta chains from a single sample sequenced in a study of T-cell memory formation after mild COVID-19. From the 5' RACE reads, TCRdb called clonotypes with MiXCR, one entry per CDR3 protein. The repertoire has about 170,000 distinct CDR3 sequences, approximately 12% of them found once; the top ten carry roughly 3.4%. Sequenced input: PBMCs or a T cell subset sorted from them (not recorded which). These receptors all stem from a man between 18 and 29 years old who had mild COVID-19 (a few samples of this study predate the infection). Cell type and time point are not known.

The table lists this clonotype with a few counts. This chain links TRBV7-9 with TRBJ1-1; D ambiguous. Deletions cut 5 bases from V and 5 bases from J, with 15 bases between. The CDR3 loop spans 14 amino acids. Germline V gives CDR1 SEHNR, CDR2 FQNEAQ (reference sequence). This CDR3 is CASSTRSGRTEAFF. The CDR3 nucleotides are TGTGCCAGCAGCACACGCAGCGGGAGGACTGAAGCTTTCTTT.

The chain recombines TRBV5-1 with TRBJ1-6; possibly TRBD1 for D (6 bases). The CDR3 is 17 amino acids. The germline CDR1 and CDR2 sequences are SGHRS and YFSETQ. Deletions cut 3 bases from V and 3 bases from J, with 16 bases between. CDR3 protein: CASSSAGGSLYNSPLHF. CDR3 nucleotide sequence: TGCGCCAGCAGCTCGGCGGGGGGCTCACTCTATAATTCACCCCTCCACTTT. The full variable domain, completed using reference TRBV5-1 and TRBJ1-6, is KAGVTQTPRYLIKTRGQQVTLSCSPISGHRSVSWYQQTPGQGLQFLFEYFSETQRNKGNFPGRFSGRQFSNSRSEMNVSTLELGDSALYLCASSSAGGSLYNSPLHFGNGTRLTVT.

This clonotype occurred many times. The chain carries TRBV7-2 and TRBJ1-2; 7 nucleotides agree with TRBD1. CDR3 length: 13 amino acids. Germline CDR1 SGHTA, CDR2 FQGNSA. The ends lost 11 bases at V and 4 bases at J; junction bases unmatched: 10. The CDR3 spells CAASQGVSYGYTF. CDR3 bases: TGTGCCGCTTCCCAGGGGGTATCCTATGGCTACACCTTC.

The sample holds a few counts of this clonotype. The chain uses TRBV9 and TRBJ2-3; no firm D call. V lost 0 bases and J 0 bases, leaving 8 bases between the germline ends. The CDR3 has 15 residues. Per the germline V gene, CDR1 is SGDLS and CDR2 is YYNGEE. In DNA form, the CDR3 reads TGTGCCAGCAGCGTAGAGCCCCGAAGCACAGATACGCAGTATTTT. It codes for CASSVEPRSTDTQYF.

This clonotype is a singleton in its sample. The CDR3 region is CASSFRLGGIDTEAFF. The CDR3 DNA follows: TGTGCCAGCAGCTTTCGCCTTGGGGGGATCGACACTGAAGCTTTCTTT. V gene TRBV6-2 or TRBV6-3 combines with J gene TRBJ1-1; TRBD1 is a possible D gene (5 bases). V shed 6 bases and J shed 3 bases, with 20 bases lying between them. The CDR3 is made up of 16 amino acids. Per germline, CDR1 MNHEY and CDR2 SVGEGT.

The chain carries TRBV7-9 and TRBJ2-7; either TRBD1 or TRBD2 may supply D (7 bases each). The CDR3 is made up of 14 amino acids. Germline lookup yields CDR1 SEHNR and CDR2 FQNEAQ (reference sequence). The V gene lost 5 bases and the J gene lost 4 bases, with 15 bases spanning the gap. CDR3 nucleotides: TGTGCCAGCAGCCGATCCCAGGGGGGGTACGAGCAGTACGTC. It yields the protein CASSRSQGGYEQYV.

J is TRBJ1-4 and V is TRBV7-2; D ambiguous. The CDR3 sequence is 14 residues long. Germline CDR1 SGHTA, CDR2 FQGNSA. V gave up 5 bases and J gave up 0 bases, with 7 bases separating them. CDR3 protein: CASSQSSTNEKLFF. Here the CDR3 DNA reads TGTGCCAGCAGCCAAAGCTCAACTAATGAAAAACTGTTTTTT.

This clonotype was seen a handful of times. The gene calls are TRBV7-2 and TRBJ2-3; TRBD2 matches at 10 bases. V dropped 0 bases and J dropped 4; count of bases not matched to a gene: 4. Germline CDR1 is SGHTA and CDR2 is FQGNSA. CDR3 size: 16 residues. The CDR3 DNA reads TGTGCCAGCAGCTTAGCCTCTAGCGGGGGAGCAGATACGCAGTATTTT. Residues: CASSLASSGGADTQYF.

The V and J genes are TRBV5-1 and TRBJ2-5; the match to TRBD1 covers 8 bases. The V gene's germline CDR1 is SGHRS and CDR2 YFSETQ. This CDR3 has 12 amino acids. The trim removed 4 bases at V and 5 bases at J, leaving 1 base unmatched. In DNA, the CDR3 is TGCGCCAGCAGCCAGGGGGCGGAGACCCAGTACTTC. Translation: CASSQGAETQYF.

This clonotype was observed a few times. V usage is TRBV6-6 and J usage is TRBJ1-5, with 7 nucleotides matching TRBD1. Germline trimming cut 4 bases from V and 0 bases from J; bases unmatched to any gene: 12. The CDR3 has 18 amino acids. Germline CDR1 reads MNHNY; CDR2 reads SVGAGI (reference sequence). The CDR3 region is CASSSADRDRDSNQPQHF. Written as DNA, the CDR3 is TGTGCCAGCAGTTCTGCCGACCGGGACAGAGATAGCAATCAGCCCCAGCATTTT.

This CDR3 reads CASRRMTGGGNQPQHF. The CDR3, as DNA: TGTGCCAGCAGACGCATGACTGGCGGGGGCAATCAGCCCCAGCATTTT. The V and J genes are TRBV12-3 or TRBV12-4 and TRBJ1-5; no firm D call. The CDR3 runs 16 residues. V lost 6 bases and J lost 2, with 17 bases in between.

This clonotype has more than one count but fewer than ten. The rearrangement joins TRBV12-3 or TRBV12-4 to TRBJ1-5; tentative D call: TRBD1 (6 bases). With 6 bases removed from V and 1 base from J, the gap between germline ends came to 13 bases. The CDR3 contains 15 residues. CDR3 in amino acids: CASSQGLWSNQPQHF. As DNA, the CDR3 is TGTGCCAGCAGCCAGGGGTTGTGGAGCAATCAGCCCCAGCATTTT.

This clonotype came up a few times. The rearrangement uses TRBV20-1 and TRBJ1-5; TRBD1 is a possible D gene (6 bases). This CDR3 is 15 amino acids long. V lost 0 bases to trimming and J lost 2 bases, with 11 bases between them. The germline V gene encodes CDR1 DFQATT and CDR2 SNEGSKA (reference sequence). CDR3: CSAREGGLGNQPQHF. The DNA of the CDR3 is TGCAGTGCTAGAGAAGGGGGGCTCGGCAATCAGCCCCAGCATTTT.

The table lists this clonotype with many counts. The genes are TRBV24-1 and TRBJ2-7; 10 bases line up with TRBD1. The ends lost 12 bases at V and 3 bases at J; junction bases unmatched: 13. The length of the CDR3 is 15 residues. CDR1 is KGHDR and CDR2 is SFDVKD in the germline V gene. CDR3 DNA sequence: TGTGCCCCCCAGGCTCGGGACAGGGGACTCTACGAGCAGTACGTC. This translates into CAPQARDRGLYEQYV.

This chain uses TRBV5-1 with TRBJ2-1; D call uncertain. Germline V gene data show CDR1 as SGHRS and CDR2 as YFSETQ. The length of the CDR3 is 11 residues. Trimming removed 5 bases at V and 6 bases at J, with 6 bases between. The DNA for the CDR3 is TGCGCCAGCAGTTCCCCCAATGAGCAGTTCTTC. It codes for CASSSPNEQFF.

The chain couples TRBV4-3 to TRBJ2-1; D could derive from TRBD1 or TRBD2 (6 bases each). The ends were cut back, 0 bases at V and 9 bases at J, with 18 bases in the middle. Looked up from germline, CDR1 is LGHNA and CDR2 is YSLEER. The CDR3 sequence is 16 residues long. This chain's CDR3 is CASSQDNPLQGLEQFF. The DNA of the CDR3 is TGCGCCAGCAGCCAAGACAACCCTCTACAGGGACTTGAGCAGTTCTTC.

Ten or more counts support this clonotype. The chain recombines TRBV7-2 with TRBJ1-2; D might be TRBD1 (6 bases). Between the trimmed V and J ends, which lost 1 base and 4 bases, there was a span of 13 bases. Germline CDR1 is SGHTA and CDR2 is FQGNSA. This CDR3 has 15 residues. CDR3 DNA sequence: TGTGCCAGCAGCTTAGGCGATTGGACAGTCTATGGCTACACCTTC. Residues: CASSLGDWTVYGYTF. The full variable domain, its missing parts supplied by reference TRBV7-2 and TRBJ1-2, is GAGVSQSPSNKVTEKGKDVELRCDPISGHTALYWYRQSLGQGLEFLIYFQGNSAPDKSGLPSDRFSAERTGGSVSTLTIQRTQQEDSAVYLCASSLGDWTVYGYTFGSGTRLTVV.

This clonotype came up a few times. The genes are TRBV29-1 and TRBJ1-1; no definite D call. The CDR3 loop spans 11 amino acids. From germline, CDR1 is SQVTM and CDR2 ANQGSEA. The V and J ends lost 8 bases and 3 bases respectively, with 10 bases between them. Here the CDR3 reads CSSRADTEAFF. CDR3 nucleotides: TGCAGCTCCCGGGCGGACACTGAAGCTTTCTTT.

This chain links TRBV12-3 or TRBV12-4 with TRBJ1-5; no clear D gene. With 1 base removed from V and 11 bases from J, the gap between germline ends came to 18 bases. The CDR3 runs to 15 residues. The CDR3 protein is CASSLGVGHKVTQHF. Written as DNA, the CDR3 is TGTGCCAGCAGTTTAGGTGTCGGCCATAAGGTGACCCAGCATTTT.

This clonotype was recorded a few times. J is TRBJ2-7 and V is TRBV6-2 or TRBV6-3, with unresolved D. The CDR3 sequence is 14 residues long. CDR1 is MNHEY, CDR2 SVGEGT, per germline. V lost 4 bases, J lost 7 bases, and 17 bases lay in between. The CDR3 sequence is CASSFPGPTGEQYV. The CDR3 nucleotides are TGTGCCAGCAGTTTTCCCGGACCTACTGGGGAGCAGTACGTC.

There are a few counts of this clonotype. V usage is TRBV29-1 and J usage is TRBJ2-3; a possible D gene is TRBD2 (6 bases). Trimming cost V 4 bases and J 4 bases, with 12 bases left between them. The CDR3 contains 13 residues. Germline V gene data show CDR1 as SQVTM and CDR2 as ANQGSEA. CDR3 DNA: TGCAGCGTTGTGGGCTGGGAGGCAGATACGCAGTATTTT. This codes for CSVVGWEADTQYF.

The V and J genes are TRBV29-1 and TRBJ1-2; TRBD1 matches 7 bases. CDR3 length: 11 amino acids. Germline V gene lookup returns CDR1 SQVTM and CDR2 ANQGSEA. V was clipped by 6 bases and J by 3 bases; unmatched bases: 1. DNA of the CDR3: TGCAGCGTCCAGGGGGACTATGGCTACACCTTC. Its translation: CSVQGDYGYTF.